This T cell receptor (beta chain) was sequenced in a study of CD8+ T cells in alopecia areata. Study as a whole: Treated patients were scored for severity by percent of scalp affected. Whole-study results and caveats: Among the 100 top clones, expanded CD8+ clones, like scalp clonality, were significantly decreased by tofacitinib. Many expanded lesional clones remained in scalp and blood on tofacitinib.

Treatment denoted: oral pan-JAK inhibitor, 5-10 mg twice daily. Germline V gene sequence: CDR1 GTSNPN, CDR2 SVGIG (reference sequence). The V and J ends lost 5 bases and 3 bases respectively, with 12 bases between them. The length of the CDR3 is 13 residues. As regards this clone: The target antigen is unknown.

In each case, RNA was isolated and then reverse transcribed into cDNA as the sequencing template. TCRdb's copy holds only in-frame clones and misses some; the assay was immunoSEQ multiplex PCR. Counted here are roughly 190,000 clones, more than 55% occurring once; the ten biggest clones make up over 3%. The rearrangement links TRBV30 to TRBJ2-3; weak D call: TRBD2 (6 bases). The sample in question was CD4+ T cells sorted from blood, obtained at week 4, from a patient treated with tofacitinib. This sequence originates from a human donor with alopecia areata. The chain's CDR3 is CAWLGGGTDTQYF. The CDR3 bases are TGTGCCTGGTTGGGCGGAGGGACAGATACGCAGTATTTT. The full variable domain, in which reference TRBV30 and TRBJ2-3 provide the parts outside the CDR3, is SQTIHQWPATLVQPVGSPLSLECTVEGTSNPNLYWYRQAAGRGLQLLFYSVGIGQISSEVPQNLSASRPQDRQFILSSKKLLLSDSGFYLCAWLGGGTDTQYFGPGTRLTVL.